This T cell receptor (beta chain) was sequenced for a study of blood T cell repertoires in COVID-19. The assay was immunoSEQ multiplex PCR, and TCRdb's table has in-frame clones only and misses some. Among some 200,000 clones, around 84% were seen once, and the ten largest hold about 10%. Trimming took off 2 bases at V and 4 bases at J, with 11 bases between the two ends. Germline V gene data show CDR1 as KGHSH and CDR2 as LQKENI. The CDR3 covers 14 residues. Sequencing input: peripheral blood. This TCR was recovered from a woman older than 75 with COVID-19, enrolled during active disease. This rearrangement joins TRBV18 to TRBJ1-2, with TRBD1 as a possible D gene (6 bases). DNA of the CDR3: TGTGCCAGCTCACCAACAGGGAGCAGCTATGGCTACACCTTC. Encoded protein: CASSPTGSSYGYTF.